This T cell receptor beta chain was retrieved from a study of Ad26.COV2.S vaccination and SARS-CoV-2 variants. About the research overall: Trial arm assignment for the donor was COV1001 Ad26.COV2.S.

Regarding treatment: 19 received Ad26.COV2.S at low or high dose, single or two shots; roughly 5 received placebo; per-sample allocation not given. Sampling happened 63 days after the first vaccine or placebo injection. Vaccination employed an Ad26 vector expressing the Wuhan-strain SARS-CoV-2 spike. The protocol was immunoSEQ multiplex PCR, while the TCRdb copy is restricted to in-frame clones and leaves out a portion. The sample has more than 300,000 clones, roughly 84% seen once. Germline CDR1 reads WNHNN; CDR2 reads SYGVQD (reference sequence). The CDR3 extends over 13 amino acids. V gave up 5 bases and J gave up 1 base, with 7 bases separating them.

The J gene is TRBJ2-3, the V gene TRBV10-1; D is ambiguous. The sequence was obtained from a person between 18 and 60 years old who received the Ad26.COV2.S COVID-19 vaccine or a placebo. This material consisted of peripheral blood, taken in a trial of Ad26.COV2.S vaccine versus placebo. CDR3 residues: CASSRAGTDTQYF. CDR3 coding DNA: TGCGCCAGCAGTAGGGCGGGCACAGATACGCAGTATTTT.